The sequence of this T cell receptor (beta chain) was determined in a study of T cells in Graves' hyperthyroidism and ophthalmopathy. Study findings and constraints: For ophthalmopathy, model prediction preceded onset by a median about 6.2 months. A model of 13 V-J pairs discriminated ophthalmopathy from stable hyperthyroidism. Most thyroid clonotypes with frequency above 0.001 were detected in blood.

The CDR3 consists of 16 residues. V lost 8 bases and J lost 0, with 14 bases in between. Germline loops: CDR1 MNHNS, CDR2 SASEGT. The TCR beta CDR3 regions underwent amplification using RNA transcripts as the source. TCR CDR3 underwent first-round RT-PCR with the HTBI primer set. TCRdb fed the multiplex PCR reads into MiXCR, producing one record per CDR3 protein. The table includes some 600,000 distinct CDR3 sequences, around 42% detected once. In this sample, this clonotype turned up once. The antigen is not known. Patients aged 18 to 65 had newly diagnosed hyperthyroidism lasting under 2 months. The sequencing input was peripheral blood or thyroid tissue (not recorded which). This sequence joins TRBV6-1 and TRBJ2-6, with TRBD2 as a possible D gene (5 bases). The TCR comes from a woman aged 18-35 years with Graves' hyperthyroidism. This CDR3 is CASGRDSFSGANVLTF. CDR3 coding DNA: TGTGCCAGCGGCCGGGATTCTTTCTCTGGGGCCAACGTCCTGACTTTC.